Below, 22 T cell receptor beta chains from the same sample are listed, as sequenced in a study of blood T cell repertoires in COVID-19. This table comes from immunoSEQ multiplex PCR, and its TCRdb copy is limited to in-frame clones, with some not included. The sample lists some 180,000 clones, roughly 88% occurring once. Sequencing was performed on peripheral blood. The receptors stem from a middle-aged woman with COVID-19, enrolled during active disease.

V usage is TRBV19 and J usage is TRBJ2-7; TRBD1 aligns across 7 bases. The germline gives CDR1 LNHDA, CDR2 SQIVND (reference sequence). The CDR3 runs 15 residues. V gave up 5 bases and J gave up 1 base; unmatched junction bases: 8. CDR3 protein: CASSLAAGGSYEQYF. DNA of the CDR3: TGTGCCAGTAGTTTGGCGGCAGGGGGTTCCTACGAGCAGTACTTC.

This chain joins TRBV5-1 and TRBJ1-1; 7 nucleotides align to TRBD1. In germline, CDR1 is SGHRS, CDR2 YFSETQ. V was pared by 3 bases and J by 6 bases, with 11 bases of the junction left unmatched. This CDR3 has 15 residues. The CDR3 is CASSWGIQGKSEAFF. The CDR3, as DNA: TGCGCCAGCAGCTGGGGGATACAGGGGAAATCTGAAGCTTTCTTT.

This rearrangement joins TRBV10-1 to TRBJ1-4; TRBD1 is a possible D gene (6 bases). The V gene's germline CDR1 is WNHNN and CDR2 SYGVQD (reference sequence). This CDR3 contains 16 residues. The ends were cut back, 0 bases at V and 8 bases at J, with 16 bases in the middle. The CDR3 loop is CASSESRGGFGEKLFF. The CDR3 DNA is TGCGCCAGCAGTGAGTCGAGAGGGGGATTCGGGGAAAAACTGTTTTTT.

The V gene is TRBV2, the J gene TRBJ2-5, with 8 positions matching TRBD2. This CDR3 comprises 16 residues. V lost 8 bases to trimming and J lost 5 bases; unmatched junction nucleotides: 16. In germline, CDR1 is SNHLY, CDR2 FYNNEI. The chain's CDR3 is CASSLSRGVVMETQYF. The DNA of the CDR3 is TGTGCCAGCTCTCTGTCGCGGGGGGTTGTCATGGAGACCCAGTACTTC.

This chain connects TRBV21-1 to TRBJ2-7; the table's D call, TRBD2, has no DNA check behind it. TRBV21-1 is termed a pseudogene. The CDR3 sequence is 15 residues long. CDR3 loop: CASSASGLEVGEQYF. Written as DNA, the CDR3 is TGTGCCAGCAGCGCGTCGGGACTCGAGGTCGGCGAGCAGTACTTC.

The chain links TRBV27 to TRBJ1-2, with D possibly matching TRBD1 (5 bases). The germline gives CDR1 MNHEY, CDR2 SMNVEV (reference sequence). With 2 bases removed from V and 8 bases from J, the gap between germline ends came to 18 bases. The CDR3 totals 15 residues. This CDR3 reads CASSLVALAGGGYTF. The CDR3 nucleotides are TGTGCCAGCAGTTTAGTGGCTCTTGCTGGGGGGGGCTACACCTTC.

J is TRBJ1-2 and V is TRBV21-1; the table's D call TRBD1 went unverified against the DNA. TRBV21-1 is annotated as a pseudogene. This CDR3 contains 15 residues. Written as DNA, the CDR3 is TGTGCCAGCAGCAAACTCGGTTCCTCAGGGAATGGCTACACCTTC. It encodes CASSKLGSSGNGYTF.

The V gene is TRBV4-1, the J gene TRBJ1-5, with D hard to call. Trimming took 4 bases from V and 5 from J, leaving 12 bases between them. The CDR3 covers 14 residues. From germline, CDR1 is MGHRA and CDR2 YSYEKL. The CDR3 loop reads CASSRAAGDQPQHF. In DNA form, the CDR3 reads TGCGCCAGCAGCCGGGCAGCCGGCGATCAGCCCCAGCATTTT.

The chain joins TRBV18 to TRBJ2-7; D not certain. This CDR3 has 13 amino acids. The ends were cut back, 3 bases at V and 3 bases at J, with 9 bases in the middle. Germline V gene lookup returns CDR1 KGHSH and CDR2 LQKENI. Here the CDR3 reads CASSPDMDYEQYF. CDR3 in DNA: TGTGCCAGCTCACCCGACATGGACTACGAGCAGTACTTC.

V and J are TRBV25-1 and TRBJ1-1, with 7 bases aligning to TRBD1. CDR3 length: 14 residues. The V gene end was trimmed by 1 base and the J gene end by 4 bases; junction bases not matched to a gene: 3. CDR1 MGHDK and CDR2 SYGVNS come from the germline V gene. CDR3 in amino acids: CASSESGTATEAFF. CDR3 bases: TGTGCCAGCAGTGAATCGGGGACAGCCACTGAAGCTTTCTTT.

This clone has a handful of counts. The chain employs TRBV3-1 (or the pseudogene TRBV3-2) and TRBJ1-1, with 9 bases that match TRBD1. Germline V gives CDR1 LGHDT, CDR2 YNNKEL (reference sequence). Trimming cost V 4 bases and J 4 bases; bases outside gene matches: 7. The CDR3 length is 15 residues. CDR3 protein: CASSPGQGRSTEAFF. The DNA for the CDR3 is TGTGCCAGCAGCCCGGGACAGGGTCGGAGCACTGAAGCTTTCTTT.

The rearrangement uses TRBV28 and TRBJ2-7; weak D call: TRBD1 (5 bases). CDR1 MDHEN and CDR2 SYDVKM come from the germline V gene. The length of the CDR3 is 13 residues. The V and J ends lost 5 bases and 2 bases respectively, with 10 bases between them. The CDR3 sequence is CASSGHQTYEQYF. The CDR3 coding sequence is TGTGCCAGCAGTGGACACCAAACCTACGAGCAGTACTTC.

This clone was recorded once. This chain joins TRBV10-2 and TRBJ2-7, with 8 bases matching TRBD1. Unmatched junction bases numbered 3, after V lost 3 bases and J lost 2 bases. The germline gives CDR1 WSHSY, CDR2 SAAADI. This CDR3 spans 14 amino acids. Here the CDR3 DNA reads TGCGCCAGCAGTGATCCAGGGGGCACCTACGAGCAGTACTTC. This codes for CASSDPGGTYEQYF.

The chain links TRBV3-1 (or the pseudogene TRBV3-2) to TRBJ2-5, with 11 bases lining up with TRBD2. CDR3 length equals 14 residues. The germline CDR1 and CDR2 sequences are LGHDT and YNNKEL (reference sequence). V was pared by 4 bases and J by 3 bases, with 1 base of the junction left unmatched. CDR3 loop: CASSLTSGKETQYF. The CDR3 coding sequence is TGTGCCAGCAGCCTGACTAGCGGGAAAGAGACCCAGTACTTC.

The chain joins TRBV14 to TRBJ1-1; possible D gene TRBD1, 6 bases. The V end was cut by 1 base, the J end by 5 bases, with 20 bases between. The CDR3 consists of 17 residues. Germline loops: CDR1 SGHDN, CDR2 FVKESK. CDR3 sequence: CASSQGRLQGLWTEAFF. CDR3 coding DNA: TGTGCCAGCAGCCAAGGCCGGTTACAGGGCTTGTGGACTGAAGCTTTCTTT. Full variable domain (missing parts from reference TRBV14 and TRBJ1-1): EAGVTQFPSHSVIEKGQTVTLRCDPISGHDNLYWYRRVMGKEIKFLLHFVKESKQDESGMPNNRFLAERTGGTYSTLKVQPAELEDSGVYFCASSQGRLQGLWTEAFFGQGTRLTVV.

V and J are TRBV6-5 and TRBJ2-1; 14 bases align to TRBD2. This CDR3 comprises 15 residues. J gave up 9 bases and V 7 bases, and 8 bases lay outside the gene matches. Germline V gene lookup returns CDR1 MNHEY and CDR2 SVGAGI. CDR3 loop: CASTLGTSGSGEQFF. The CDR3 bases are TGTGCCAGCACTCTAGGGACTAGCGGGAGTGGTGAGCAGTTCTTC.

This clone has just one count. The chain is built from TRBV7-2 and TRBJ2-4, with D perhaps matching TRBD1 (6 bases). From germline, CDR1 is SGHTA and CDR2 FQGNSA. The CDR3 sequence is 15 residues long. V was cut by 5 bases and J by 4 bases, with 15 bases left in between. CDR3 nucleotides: TGTGCCAGCAGCCGGGGTGGACAGCAAAAAAACATTCAGTACTTC. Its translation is CASSRGGQQKNIQYF.

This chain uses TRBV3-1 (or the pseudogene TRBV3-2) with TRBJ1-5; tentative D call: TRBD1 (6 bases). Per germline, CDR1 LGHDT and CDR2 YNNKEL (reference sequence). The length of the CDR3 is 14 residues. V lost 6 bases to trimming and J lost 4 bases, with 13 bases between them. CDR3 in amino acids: CASSSQRGNQPQHF. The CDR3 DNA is TGTGCCAGCAGTTCCCAAAGGGGGAATCAGCCCCAGCATTTT.

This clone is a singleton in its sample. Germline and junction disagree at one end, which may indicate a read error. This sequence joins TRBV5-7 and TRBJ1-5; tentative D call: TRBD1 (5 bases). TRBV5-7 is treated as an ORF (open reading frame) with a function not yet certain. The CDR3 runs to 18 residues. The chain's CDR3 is CASSLGEDGVNSNQPQHF. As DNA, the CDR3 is TGTGCCAGCAGTTTGGGGGAAGACGGGGTGAATAGCAATCAGCCCCAGCATTTT.

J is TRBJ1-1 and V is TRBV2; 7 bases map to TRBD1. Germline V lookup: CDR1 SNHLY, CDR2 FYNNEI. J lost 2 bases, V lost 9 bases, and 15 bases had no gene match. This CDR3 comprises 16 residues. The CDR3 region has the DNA TGTGCCAGAGGGGGCAGAACAACCTTAGGAAACACTGAAGCTTTCTTT. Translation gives CARGGRTTLGNTEAFF.

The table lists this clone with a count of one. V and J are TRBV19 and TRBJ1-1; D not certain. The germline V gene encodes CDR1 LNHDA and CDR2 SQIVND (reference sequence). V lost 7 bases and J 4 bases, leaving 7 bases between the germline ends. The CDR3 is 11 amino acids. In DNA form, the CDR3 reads TGTGCCAGTAATGGAGGCACTGAAGCTTTCTTT. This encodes CASNGGTEAFF.

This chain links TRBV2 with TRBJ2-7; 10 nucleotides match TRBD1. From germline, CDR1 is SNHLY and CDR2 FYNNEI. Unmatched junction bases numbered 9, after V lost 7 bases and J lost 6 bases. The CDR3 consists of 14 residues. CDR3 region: CASTSAGTGVEQYF. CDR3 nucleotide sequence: TGTGCCAGCACTTCCGCCGGGACAGGGGTCGAGCAGTACTTC.